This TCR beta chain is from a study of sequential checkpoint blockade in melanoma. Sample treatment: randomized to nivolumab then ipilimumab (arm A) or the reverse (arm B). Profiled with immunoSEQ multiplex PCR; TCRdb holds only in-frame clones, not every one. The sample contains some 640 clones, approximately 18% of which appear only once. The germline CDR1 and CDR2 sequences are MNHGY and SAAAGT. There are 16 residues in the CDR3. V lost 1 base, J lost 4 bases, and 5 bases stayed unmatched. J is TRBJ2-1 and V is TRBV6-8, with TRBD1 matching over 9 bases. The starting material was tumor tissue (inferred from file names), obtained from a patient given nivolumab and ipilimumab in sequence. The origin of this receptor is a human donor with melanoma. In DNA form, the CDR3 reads TGTGCCAGCAGTTACTACCCGGGACAGGGTTACAATGAGCAGTTCTTC. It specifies CASSYYPGQGYNEQFF.